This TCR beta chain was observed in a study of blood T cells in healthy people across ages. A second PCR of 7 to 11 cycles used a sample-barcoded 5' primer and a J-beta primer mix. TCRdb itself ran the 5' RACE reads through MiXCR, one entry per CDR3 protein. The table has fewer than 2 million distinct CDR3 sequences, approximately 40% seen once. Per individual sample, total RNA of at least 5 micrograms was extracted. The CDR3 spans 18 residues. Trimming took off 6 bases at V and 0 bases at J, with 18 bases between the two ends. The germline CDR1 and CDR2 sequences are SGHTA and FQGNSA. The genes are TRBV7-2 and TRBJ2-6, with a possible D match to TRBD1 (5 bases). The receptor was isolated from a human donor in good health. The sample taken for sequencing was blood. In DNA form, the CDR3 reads TGTACCAGCAGTTCTAGGACATTAGGAAGCTCTGGGGCCAACGTCCTGACTTTC. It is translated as CTSSSRTLGSSGANVLTF. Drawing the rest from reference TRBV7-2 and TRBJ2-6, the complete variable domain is GAGVSQSPSNKVTEKGKDVELRCDPISGHTALYWYRQSLGQGLEFLIYFQGNSAPDKSGLPSDRFSAERTGGSVSTLTIQRTQQEDSAVYLCTSSSRTLGSSGANVLTFGAGSRLTVL.